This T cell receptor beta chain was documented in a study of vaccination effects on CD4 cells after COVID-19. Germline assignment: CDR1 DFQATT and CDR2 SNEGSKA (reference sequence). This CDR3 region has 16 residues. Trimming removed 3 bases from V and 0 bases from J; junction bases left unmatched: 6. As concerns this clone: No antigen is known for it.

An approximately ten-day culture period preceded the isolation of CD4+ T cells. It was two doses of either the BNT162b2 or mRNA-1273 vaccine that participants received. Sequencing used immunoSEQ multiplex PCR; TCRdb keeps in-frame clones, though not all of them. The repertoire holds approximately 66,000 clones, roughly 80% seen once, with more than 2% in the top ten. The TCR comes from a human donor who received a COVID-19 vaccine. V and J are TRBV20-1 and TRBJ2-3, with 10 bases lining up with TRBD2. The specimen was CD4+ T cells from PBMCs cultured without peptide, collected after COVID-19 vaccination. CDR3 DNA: TGCAGTGCTAGTCCCTTAGCGGGGGGTAGCACAGATACGCAGTATTTT. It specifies CSASPLAGGSTDTQYF.